The next 19 T cell receptor beta chains were all read from a single sample in a study of cytomegalovirus exposure and HLA in healthy donors. The study ran its PCR with 60 Vbeta and 13 Jbeta primers. TCRdb's copy holds only in-frame clones and misses some; the assay was immunoSEQ multiplex PCR. Of fewer than 150,000 clones detected, about 73% appear once; the ten largest clones hold almost 6%. The sequenced sample was PBMCs. Receptors were obtained from a woman between 45 and 65 years old in good health and CMV-seropositive.

Points on this clone: The sample contains more than one DNA sequence encoding this CDR3. The rearrangement links TRBV5-1 to TRBJ1-5; D perhaps matches TRBD1 (5 bases). The CDR3 has 13 amino acids. In germline, CDR1 is SGHRS, CDR2 YFSETQ. Trimming stripped 5 bases from V and 7 bases from J, with 13 bases between. CDR3 sequence reads: CASSLQGGQPQHF. The CDR3 DNA reads TGCGCCAGCAGTCTTCAGGGAGGCCAGCCCCAGCATTTT.

The rearrangement joins TRBV19 to TRBJ1-3; D is ambiguous. Germline values: CDR1 LNHDA, CDR2 SQIVND (reference sequence). Trimming removed 5 bases at V and 1 base at J, with 9 bases between. The CDR3 loop spans 14 amino acids. The DNA of the CDR3 is TGTGCCAGTAGTGAACCCGGGTCTGGAAACACCATATATTTT. This gives the protein CASSEPGSGNTIYF.

A few counts support this clone. The V gene is TRBV5-1, the J gene TRBJ1-1; tentatively, D is TRBD1 (6 bases). In germline, CDR1 is SGHRS, CDR2 YFSETQ. Trimming cost V 0 bases and J 0 bases, with 9 bases left between them. The CDR3 loop spans 15 amino acids. The CDR3 DNA follows: TGCGCCAGCAGCTTGGGGGCAGGGGTGAACACTGAAGCTTTCTTT. It specifies CASSLGAGVNTEAFF.

This sequence joins TRBV13 and TRBJ2-1; 10 bases line up with TRBD2. Germline CDR1 reads PRHDT; CDR2 reads FYEKMQ (reference sequence). The CDR3 runs 15 residues. Trimming at V came to 3 bases and at J to 8 bases, leaving 7 bases not matched to a gene. CDR3 bases: TGTGCCAGCAGCTTTGACAGCGGGGGGGGAGATGAGCAGTTCTTC. Residues: CASSFDSGGGDEQFF.

The rearrangement joins TRBV6-4 to TRBJ1-1; a possible D gene is TRBD1 (6 bases). This CDR3 is built from 13 residues. The ends were cut back, 4 bases at V and 5 bases at J, with 11 bases in the middle. CDR1 is MRHNA, CDR2 SNTAGT, per germline. The CDR3 nucleotides read TGTGCCAGCAGTGTGGACAGATTTACTGAAGCTTTCTTT. Its translation: CASSVDRFTEAFF.

This clone came up a few times. The chain joins TRBV5-4 to TRBJ1-4; unclear D gene. In germline, CDR1 is SGHNT, CDR2 YYREEE (reference sequence). V lost 0 bases and J lost 1, with 13 bases in between. CDR3 length equals 17 residues. The CDR3 DNA reads as TGTGCCAGCAGCTTGGTAGCCGGGATGAGAACTAATGAAAAACTGTTTTTT. Translated: CASSLVAGMRTNEKLFF.

The J gene is TRBJ2-5, the V gene TRBV15; 11 positions match TRBD1. CDR1 and CDR2 (germline): LNHNV, YYDKDF (reference sequence). V gave up 3 bases and J gave up 5 bases; unmatched junction bases: 5. The CDR3 spans 15 residues. The CDR3 DNA reads as TGTGCCACCAGCAGCGGACAGGGGGCAGCGGAGACCCAGTACTTC. Its protein is CATSSGQGAAETQYF.

The J gene is TRBJ2-2, the V gene TRBV5-1; maybe TRBD1 (7 bases). This CDR3 spans 16 amino acids. Trimming removed 0 bases at V and 5 bases at J, with 14 bases between. CDR1 and CDR2 from the germline V gene are SGHRS and YFSETQ. The CDR3 sequence: CASSLGQGGYTGELFF. CDR3 DNA: TGCGCCAGCAGCTTGGGACAGGGAGGATATACCGGGGAGCTGTTTTTT. The full variable domain, rest sourced from reference TRBV5-1 and TRBJ2-2, is KAGVTQTPRYLIKTRGQQVTLSCSPISGHRSVSWYQQTPGQGLQFLFEYFSETQRNKGNFPGRFSGRQFSNSRSEMNVSTLELGDSALYLCASSLGQGGYTGELFFGEGSRLTVL.

The chain combines TRBV2 with TRBJ1-2; no clear D gene. V lost 3 bases to trimming and J lost 3 bases, with 2 bases between them. CDR1 and CDR2 (germline): SNHLY, FYNNEI. This CDR3 spans 11 amino acids. The CDR3 DNA reads as TGTGCCAGCAGTGACGACTATGGCTACACCTTC. Protein: CASSDDYGYTF.

The rearrangement joins TRBV5-5 to TRBJ1-5, with a weak D call TRBD1 (5 bases). Trimming removed 0 bases at V and 0 bases at J, with 10 bases between. The CDR3 loop spans 16 amino acids. Germline CDR1 is SGHKS and CDR2 is YYEKEE (reference sequence). The CDR3 is CASSLAGGYSNQPQHF. CDR3 bases: TGTGCCAGCAGCTTGGCCGGGGGTTATAGCAATCAGCCCCAGCATTTT.

This chain connects TRBV5-6 to TRBJ2-7, with D maybe TRBD2 (5 bases). Per the germline V gene, CDR1 is SGHDT and CDR2 is YYEEEE. The CDR3 sequence is 13 residues long. Trimming pared 6 bases from V and 2 bases from J, leaving 12 bases between. In DNA form, the CDR3 reads TGTGCCAGCAAATCGGACGGGACCTACGAGCAGTACTTC. Its translation: CASKSDGTYEQYF.

The chain uses TRBV10-3 and TRBJ2-2; 8 bases match TRBD1. Germline values: CDR1 ENHRY, CDR2 SYGVKD. The CDR3 is 15 residues long. The V segment lost 6 bases and the J segment 3 bases; nucleotides outside the gene matches: 6. As DNA, the CDR3 is TGTGCCATCAGGCCAGGGGGCGGAGACACCGGGGAGCTGTTTTTT. This encodes CAIRPGGGDTGELFF.

The gene calls are TRBV19 and TRBJ1-5, with 8 bases that match TRBD1. V was pared by 3 bases and J by 6 bases, with 7 bases of the junction left unmatched. Germline CDR1 reads LNHDA; CDR2 reads SQIVND (reference sequence). This CDR3 is 15 amino acids long. The CDR3, as DNA: TGTGCCAGTAGTATGGCGGGGCAGGGGGCTCAGCCCCAGCATTTT. Its translation: CASSMAGQGAQPQHF.

The J gene is TRBJ1-5, the V gene TRBV27, with 12 bases fitting TRBD1. Germline V CDR1 and CDR2: MNHEY, SMNVEV (reference sequence). After removal of 9 bases from V and 7 bases from J, the junction contained 19 bases not matched to a gene. The CDR3 runs 18 residues. The CDR3 DNA reads TGTGCCAGTGGTCGAATCTCCGGGACAGGGGGCCTTGGGCAGCCCCAGCATTTT. It specifies CASGRISGTGGLGQPQHF.

The chain carries TRBV29-1 and TRBJ1-1; 7 nucleotides match TRBD1. The CDR3 is 13 amino acids. Germline assignment: CDR1 SQVTM and CDR2 ANQGSEA. Germline trimming cut 7 bases from V and 4 bases from J; bases unmatched to any gene: 9. CDR3 protein: CSALGTVFTEAFF. CDR3 bases: TGCAGCGCCCTAGGGACAGTTTTCACTGAAGCTTTCTTT.

The chain joins TRBV4-3 to TRBJ2-7; D is undetermined. This CDR3 contains 14 residues. Germline V gene data show CDR1 as LGHNA and CDR2 as YSLEER. V dropped 0 bases and J dropped 1 base, with 7 bases sitting between them. The CDR3 DNA sequence: TGCGCCAGCAGCCAAGATACGGTATCCTACGAGCAGTACTTC. It encodes CASSQDTVSYEQYF.

The chain carries TRBV9 and TRBJ2-3, with TRBD2 matching over 11 bases. The CDR3 is 15 amino acids. Per the germline V gene, CDR1 is SGDLS and CDR2 is YYNGEE. V was clipped by 3 bases and J by 4 bases; unmatched bases: 4. This CDR3 reads CASSARLAGPDTQYF. In DNA form, the CDR3 reads TGTGCCAGCAGCGCTCGACTAGCGGGGCCAGATACGCAGTATTTT.

Only a few counts were recorded for this clone. The CDR3 coding sequence is TGTGCCAGCAGAGGGACTAGCGGCTCTAAAGAGACCCAGTACTTC. This codes for CASRGTSGSKETQYF. V usage is TRBV2 and J usage is TRBJ2-5; 11 bases map to TRBD2. Germline CDR1 SNHLY, CDR2 FYNNEI. The V and J ends lost 6 bases and 3 bases, in that order; junction bases with no gene match: 6. This CDR3 region has 15 residues. Drawing the rest from reference TRBV2 and TRBJ2-5, the complete variable domain is EPEVTQTPSHQVTQMGQEVILRCVPISNHLYFYWYRQILGQKVEFLVSFYNNEISEKSEIFDDQFSVERPDGSNFTLKIRSTKLEDSAMYFCASRGTSGSKETQYFGPGTRLLVL.

The table lists this clone with a count of one. J is TRBJ2-3 and V is TRBV4-1; the D is unclear. Germline values: CDR1 MGHRA, CDR2 YSYEKL. V lost 0 bases and J 4 bases, leaving 8 bases between the germline ends. CDR3 length equals 14 residues. The CDR3: CASSQDLIADTQYF. The DNA of the CDR3 is TGCGCCAGCAGCCAAGATCTAATAGCAGATACGCAGTATTTT.